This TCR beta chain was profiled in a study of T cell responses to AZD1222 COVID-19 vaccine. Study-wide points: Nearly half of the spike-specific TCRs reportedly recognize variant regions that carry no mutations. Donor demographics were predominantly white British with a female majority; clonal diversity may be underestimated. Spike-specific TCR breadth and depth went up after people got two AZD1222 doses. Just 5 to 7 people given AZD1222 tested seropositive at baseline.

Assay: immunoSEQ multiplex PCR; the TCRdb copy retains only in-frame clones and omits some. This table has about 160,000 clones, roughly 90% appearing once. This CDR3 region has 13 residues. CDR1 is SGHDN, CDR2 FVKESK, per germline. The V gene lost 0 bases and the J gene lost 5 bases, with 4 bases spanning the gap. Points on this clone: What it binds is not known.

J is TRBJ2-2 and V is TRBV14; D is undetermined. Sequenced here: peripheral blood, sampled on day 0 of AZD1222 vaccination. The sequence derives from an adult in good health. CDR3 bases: TGTGCCAGCAGCCAAGATTGGACCGGGGAGCTGTTTTTT. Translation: CASSQDWTGELFF.